This is a list of T cell receptor beta chains from one sample in a study of blood T cell repertoires in COVID-19. Method: immunoSEQ multiplex PCR; TCRdb's copy keeps in-frame clones and lacks some. The sample gives 81,000 or so clones, around 85% of which show up once; approximately 10% is in the top ten. Input material: peripheral blood. The receptors were gathered from a woman aged 70 to 79 with active or convalescent COVID-19. CDR3s include the opening cysteine and the closing phenylalanine or tryptophan. The order of the fields is CDR3 length, clone size, V gene, J gene, D gene, CDR3 DNA, CDR3 protein. A D gene is named only where the DNA matches it firmly. Rows may omit the clone size; those that give it use once, few, many or a size class.

CDR3 length: 17; clone size: .; V gene: TRBV4-3; J gene: TRBJ1-6; D gene: .; CDR3 DNA: TGCGCCAGCAGCCAGAGGACCGGAGGCTCCTATAATTCACCCCTCCACTTT; CDR3 protein: CASSQRTGGSYNSPLHF
CDR3 length: 14; clone size: .; V gene: TRBV27; J gene: TRBJ2-7; D gene: TRBD2; CDR3 DNA: TGTGCCAGCAGTCTCAGGGGCGGGGGGCCCGAGCAGTACTTC; CDR3 protein: CASSLRGGGPEQYF
CDR3 length: 15; clone size: .; V gene: TRBV5-1; J gene: TRBJ2-6; D gene: .; CDR3 DNA: TGCGCCAGCAGCTTGGGCAGCTCTGGGGCCAACGTCCTGACTTTC; CDR3 protein: CASSLGSSGANVLTF
CDR3 length: 14; clone size: .; V gene: TRBV5-1; J gene: TRBJ1-2; D gene: TRBD1; CDR3 DNA: TGCGCCAGCCACGACAGGGGACAGGGAAATGGCTACACCTTC; CDR3 protein: CASHDRGQGNGYTF
CDR3 length: 12; clone size: .; V gene: TRBV7-2; J gene: TRBJ2-7; D gene: .; CDR3 DNA: TGTGCCAGCAGCTCCAGCTCCTACGAGCAGTACTTC; CDR3 protein: CASSSSSYEQYF
CDR3 length: 11; clone size: .; V gene: TRBV7-8; J gene: TRBJ2-1; D gene: .; CDR3 DNA: TGTGCCAGCAGCTTAGGTCGGGAGCAGTTCTTC; CDR3 protein: CASSLGREQFF
CDR3 length: 13; clone size: few; V gene: TRBV2; J gene: TRBJ2-7; D gene: .; CDR3 DNA: TGTGCCAGCAGCAGAAATCCAACAGGGGAGCAGTACTTC; CDR3 protein: CASSRNPTGEQYF
CDR3 length: 17; clone size: .; V gene: TRBV7-9; J gene: TRBJ2-3; D gene: .; CDR3 DNA: TGTGCCAGCAGCCCAGGAGGCTTGGGGATTAGCACAGATACGCAGTATTTT; CDR3 protein: CASSPGGLGISTDTQYF
CDR3 length: 15; clone size: .; V gene: TRBV2; J gene: TRBJ2-3; D gene: .; CDR3 DNA: TGTGCCACGGGGAGGGGGGGATGGAACACAGATACGCAGTATTTT; CDR3 protein: CATGRGGWNTDTQYF
CDR3 length: 14; clone size: .; V gene: TRBV2; J gene: TRBJ1-1; D gene: TRBD1; CDR3 DNA: TGTGCCAGCTCGGGACAGGGAGTCAACACTGAAGCTTTCTTT; CDR3 protein: CASSGQGVNTEAFF
CDR3 length: 15; clone size: .; V gene: TRBV11-2; J gene: TRBJ1-6; D gene: .; CDR3 DNA: TGTGCCAGCAGCTTATCTGGGGGGGACGGATCACCCCTCCACTTT; CDR3 protein: CASSLSGGDGSPLHF
CDR3 length: 15; clone size: .; V gene: TRBV7-6; J gene: TRBJ2-3; D gene: TRBD1; CDR3 DNA: TGTGCCAGCAGCTTAGTAGGGGGCGGCACAGATACGCAGTATTTT; CDR3 protein: CASSLVGGGTDTQYF
CDR3 length: 14; clone size: .; V gene: TRBV5-1; J gene: TRBJ1-4; D gene: .; CDR3 DNA: TGCGCCAGCAGCTTGGGGCCAGGGGTTGAAAAACTGTTTTTT; CDR3 protein: CASSLGPGVEKLFF
CDR3 length: 12; clone size: .; V gene: TRBV18; J gene: TRBJ2-7; D gene: .; CDR3 DNA: TGTGCCAGCTCATCCTCGTCCCACGAGCAGTACTTC; CDR3 protein: CASSSSSHEQYF
CDR3 length: 13; clone size: .; V gene: TRBV28; J gene: TRBJ1-1; D gene: TRBD1; CDR3 DNA: TGTGCCAGCCCGACAGGGGTATGGGCTGAAGCTTTCTTT; CDR3 protein: CASPTGVWAEAFF
CDR3 length: 14; clone size: .; V gene: TRBV2; J gene: TRBJ2-3; D gene: .; CDR3 DNA: TGTGCCAGCAGTGAACAGGGCGGGGCAGATACGCAGTATTTT; CDR3 protein: CASSEQGGADTQYF